This TCR beta chain was obtained from a study of cytomegalovirus exposure and HLA in healthy donors. Study at large: The same platform was used for the roughly 110 validation repertoires as for the approximately 610 first-cohort repertoires, as reported in a later analysis.

V dropped 5 bases and J dropped 0; count of bases not matched to a gene: 6. This CDR3 spans 15 amino acids. CDR1 and CDR2 from the germline V gene are SNHLY and FYNNEI. Libraries were prepared by immunoSEQ multiplex PCR; TCRdb keeps only in-frame clonotypes and omits some of them. Of over 250,000 clones listed, 65% to 90% were seen once; the top ten hold roughly 0.99%. Specimen: PBMCs. The V call is TRBV2, the J call TRBJ2-5; the match to TRBD1 covers 7 bases. The clonotype comes from a woman under 30 in good health and CMV-seronegative. Here the CDR3 DNA reads TGTGCCAGCAGTCCACAGGGGATGGACCAAGAGACCCAGTACTTC. Translating gives CASSPQGMDQETQYF.